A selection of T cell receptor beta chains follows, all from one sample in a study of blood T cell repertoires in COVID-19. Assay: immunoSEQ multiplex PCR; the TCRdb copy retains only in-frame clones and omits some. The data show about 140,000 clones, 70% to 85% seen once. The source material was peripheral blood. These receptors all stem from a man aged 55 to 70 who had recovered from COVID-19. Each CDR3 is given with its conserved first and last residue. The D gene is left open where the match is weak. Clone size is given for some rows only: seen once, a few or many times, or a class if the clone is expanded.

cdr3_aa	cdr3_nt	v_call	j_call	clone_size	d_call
CASSLITTNEKLFF	TGTGCCAGCAGCTTGATTACAACTAATGAAAAACTGTTTTTT	TRBV5-5	TRBJ1-4	-	-
CASSLGLVSTDTQYF	TGTGCCAGCAGCTTGGGACTAGTTAGCACAGATACGCAGTATTTT	TRBV7-2	TRBJ2-3	-	TRBD2
CASSVEGQGAREKLFF	TGTGCCAGCAGCGTAGAGGGACAGGGGGCACGAGAAAAACTGTTTTTT	TRBV9	TRBJ1-4	-	TRBD1
CASSEGGSYEQYF	TGTGCCAGCAGTGAGGGGGGGTCCTACGAGCAGTACTTC	TRBV6-1	TRBJ2-7	few	TRBD2
CARPGQGNTGELFF	TGTGCCAGGCCGGGACAGGGAAACACCGGGGAGCTGTTTTTT	TRBV6-4	TRBJ2-2	-	TRBD1
CASTAGYPTDEQYF	TGTGCCAGCACTGCAGGGTACCCCACCGACGAGCAGTACTTC	TRBV6-5	TRBJ2-7	-	-
CASQRGNSGNTIYF	TGTGCCAGCCAGAGGGGGAACTCTGGAAACACCATATATTTT	TRBV6-5	TRBJ1-3	-	-
CASRLSNSPLHF	TGTGCCAGCAGGTTGTCAAATTCACCCCTCCACTTT	TRBV5-6	TRBJ1-6	-	-
CASSQDPGVGYGYTF	TGTGCCAGCAGCCAAGATCCGGGGGTGGGCTATGGCTACACCTTC	TRBV4-2	TRBJ1-2	-	-
CASSSSYPSYEQYF	TGTGCTAGCAGCTCCAGTTATCCCTCCTACGAGCAGTACTTC	TRBV7-7	TRBJ2-7	-	-
CASSFEPVGNQPQHF	TGTGCCAGCAGCTTTGAGCCGGTTGGCAATCAGCCCCAGCATTTT	TRBV5-5	TRBJ1-5	-	-
CASSRRPGELFF	TGTGCGAGTAGCCGGCGGCCCGGGGAGCTGTTTTTT	TRBV19	TRBJ2-2	once	-
CASSSQTSGGADTQYF	TGCGCCAGCAGCTCTCAGACTAGCGGGGGGGCAGATACGCAGTATTTT	TRBV5-1	TRBJ2-3	-	TRBD2
CASSPLGEEGYTF	TGTGCCAGCAGCCCTCTCGGGGAAGAAGGCTACACCTTC	TRBV28	TRBJ1-2	few	-
CASSYRGGWNEQFF	TGTGCCAGCAGTTACCGAGGAGGGTGGAATGAGCAGTTCTTC	TRBV6-6	TRBJ2-1	-	-